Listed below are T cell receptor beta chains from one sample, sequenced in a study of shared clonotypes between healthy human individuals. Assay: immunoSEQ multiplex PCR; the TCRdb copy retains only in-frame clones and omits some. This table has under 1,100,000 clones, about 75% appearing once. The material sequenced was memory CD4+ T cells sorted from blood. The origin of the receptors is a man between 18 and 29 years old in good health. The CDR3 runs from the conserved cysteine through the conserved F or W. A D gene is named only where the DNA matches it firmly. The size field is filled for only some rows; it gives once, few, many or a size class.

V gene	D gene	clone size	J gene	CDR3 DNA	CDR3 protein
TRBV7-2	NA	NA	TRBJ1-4	TGTGCCAGCAGCTTAGGGGGGGGTTCTTGGGAAAAACTGTTTTTT	CASSLGGGSWEKLFF
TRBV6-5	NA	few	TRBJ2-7	TGTGCCAGCAGACACGACTACGAGCAGTACTTC	CASRHDYEQYF
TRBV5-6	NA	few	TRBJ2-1	TGTGCCAGCAGCTTGGACAGCCGCCCCTACAATGAGCAGTTCTTC	CASSLDSRPYNEQFF
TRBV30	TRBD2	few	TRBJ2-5	TGTGCCTGGAGCGGGGGACTAGCGGAGACCCAGTACTTC	CAWSGGLAETQYF
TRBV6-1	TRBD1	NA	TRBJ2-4	TGTGCCAGCAGTGATAAGCGGCAGGGGGACAAAAACATTCAGTACTTC	CASSDKRQGDKNIQYF
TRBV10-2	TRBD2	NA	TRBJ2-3	TGCGCCAGCAGTGAGCCAGGACTAGCGACGCAGTATTTT	CASSEPGLATQYF
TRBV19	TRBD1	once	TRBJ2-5	TGTGCCACCCGACAGGGCGGAGAGACCCAGTACTTC	CATRQGGETQYF
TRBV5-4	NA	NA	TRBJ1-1	TGTGCCAGCAGCTTGGAACAGGGCGGAACTGAAGCTTTCTTT	CASSLEQGGTEAFF
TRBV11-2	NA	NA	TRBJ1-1	TGTGCCAGCAGCTTAGCCGGGGTTCGGGCCACTGAAGCTTTCTTT	CASSLAGVRATEAFF
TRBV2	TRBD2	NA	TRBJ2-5	TGTGCCAGCAGTGAAGTCGTGGGGGGGGAGACCCAGTACTTC	CASSEVVGGETQYF
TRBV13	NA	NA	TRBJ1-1	TGTGCCAGCAGCTACCAAGGCAGAACTGAAGCTTTCTTT	CASSYQGRTEAFF
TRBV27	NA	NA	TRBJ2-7	TGTGCCAGCAGTTACAGGGAGGGATCCTACGAGCAGTACTTC	CASSYREGSYEQYF
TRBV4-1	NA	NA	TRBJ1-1	TGCGCCAGCAGCCAGGAGGGACGCCGGGGCACTGAAGCTTTCTTT	CASSQEGRRGTEAFF
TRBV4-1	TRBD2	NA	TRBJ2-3	TGCGCCAGCAGCCAGGAAGCGGGGGGCTGGCTAGATACGCAGTATTTT	CASSQEAGGWLDTQYF
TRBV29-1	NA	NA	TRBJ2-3	TGCAGCGTTGAAGGGCAGGGTCTGGGCACAGATACGCAGTATTTT	CSVEGQGLGTDTQYF
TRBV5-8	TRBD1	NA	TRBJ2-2	TGTGCCAGCAGTTCCGGGACAGGGGGCATCGGGGAGCTGTTTTTT	CASSSGTGGIGELFF
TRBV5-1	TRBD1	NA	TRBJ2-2	TGCGCCTCCCGGGACAGGGGAGGCGGGGAGCTGTTTTTT	CASRDRGGGELFF